The 14 T cell receptor beta chains given below trace back to one sample, sequenced in a study of cytomegalovirus exposure and HLA in healthy donors. Clones were read by immunoSEQ multiplex PCR, and TCRdb kept only the in-frame ones, dropping some. The sample gives 140,000 or so clones, roughly 90% of which show up once; about 0.7% is in the top ten. The sample taken for sequencing was PBMCs. The receptors shown here come from a man aged 18-30 years in good health and CMV-seronegative.

The V call is TRBV11-3, the J call TRBJ1-1; D is unresolved. V gave up 1 base and J gave up 5 bases, with 17 bases separating them. The CDR3 is made up of 16 amino acids. Germline loops: CDR1 SGHNT, CDR2 YENEEA. The CDR3 here is CASSLGLFGVGTEAFF. The CDR3 nucleotides are TGTGCCAGCAGCTTAGGTTTATTCGGGGTTGGGACTGAAGCTTTCTTT.

This sequence joins TRBV7-8 and TRBJ1-1; no definite D call. V shed 2 bases and J shed 8 bases, with 9 bases lying between them. The CDR3 has 12 amino acids. CDR1 and CDR2 (germline): SGHVS, FQNEAQ. The CDR3 region is CASSLSLGEAFF. The CDR3 nucleotides are TGTGCCAGCAGCTTATCTCTGGGCGAAGCTTTCTTT.

Only a few counts were recorded for this clone. CDR3 protein: CASSNQGSQPQHF. CDR3 DNA sequence: TGTGCCAGTAGTAATCAGGGATCTCAGCCCCAGCATTTT. The J gene is TRBJ1-5, the V gene TRBV19, with D perhaps matching TRBD1 (5 bases). CDR1 is LNHDA and CDR2 is SQIVND in the germline V gene (reference sequence). This CDR3 comprises 13 residues. The ends were cut back, 4 bases at V and 6 bases at J, with 10 bases in the middle. Drawing the rest from reference TRBV19 and TRBJ1-5, the complete variable domain is DGGITQSPKYLFRKEGQNVTLSCEQNLNHDAMYWYRQDPGQGLRLIYYSQIVNDFQKGDIAEGYSVSREKKESFPLTVTSAQKNPTAFYLCASSNQGSQPQHFGDGTRLSIL.

A remark on this clone: The junction departs from the called germline gene at one end, perhaps through a read error. V usage is TRBV5-8 and J usage is TRBJ1-5, with D perhaps TRBD1 (5 bases). Germline V gene lookup returns CDR1 SGHTS and CDR2 YDEGEE. CDR3 length equals 11 residues. CDR3: CASSRETGLLF. The CDR3 coding sequence is TGTGCCAGCAGCCGCGAAACGGGACTGCTTTTT.

This clone was recorded a few times. The chain combines TRBV19 with TRBJ2-6; D is ambiguous. Trimming removed 2 bases at V and 2 bases at J, with 7 bases between. The CDR3 length is 15 residues. Germline assignment: CDR1 LNHDA and CDR2 SQIVND (reference sequence). CDR3 amino acids: CASSIKLPGANVLTF. CDR3 DNA: TGTGCCAGTAGTATAAAACTCCCTGGGGCCAACGTCCTGACTTTC.

The V and J genes are TRBV4-3 and TRBJ2-1; maybe TRBD2 (5 bases). This CDR3 is 21 amino acids long. The germline CDR1 and CDR2 sequences are LGHNA and YSLEER. V lost 3 bases and J lost 1, with 28 bases in between. CDR3 in DNA: TGCGCCAGCAGCCATCAAGTCCCCCCCAGGACCACACGGGGATCCTACAATGAGCAGTTCTTC. Translating gives CASSHQVPPRTTRGSYNEQFF.

The chain links TRBV6-1 to TRBJ1-5, with D unclear. Trimming pared 6 bases from V and 0 bases from J, leaving 9 bases between. Looked up from germline, CDR1 is MNHNS and CDR2 is SASEGT. This CDR3 has 14 amino acids. The CDR3 nucleotides read TGTGCCAGCAGATCGACAAATAGCAATCAGCCCCAGCATTTT. Translated: CASRSTNSNQPQHF.

The chain recombines TRBV2 with TRBJ1-2; weak D call: TRBD1 (5 bases). The V gene lost 7 bases and the J gene lost 3 bases, with 18 bases spanning the gap. The CDR3 has 15 residues. The germline gives CDR1 SNHLY, CDR2 FYNNEI. CDR3 in DNA: TGTGCCAGCATCTTCGTTGGCGGGGCCTACTATGGCTACACCTTC. This gives the protein CASIFVGGAYYGYTF.

This clone was counted once. The rearrangement joins TRBV6-5 to TRBJ1-2, with 10 nucleotides matching TRBD1. Per the germline V gene, CDR1 is MNHEY and CDR2 is SVGAGI. The CDR3 loop spans 14 amino acids. The junction had 0 bases not matched to a gene; V was cut back by 2 bases and J by 3 bases. The DNA of the CDR3 is TGTGCCAGCAGTTACGGACAGGGGGACTATGGCTACACCTTC. This codes for CASSYGQGDYGYTF.

There are a few counts of this clone. The chain links TRBV5-1 to TRBJ1-1, with a tentative D call TRBD1 (5 bases). The V end lost 1 base, the J end lost 0 bases, and 10 bases lay between the germline ends. The CDR3 contains 15 residues. Germline loops: CDR1 SGHRS, CDR2 YFSETQ. The DNA of the CDR3 is TGCGCCAGCAGCTTGTACGACAGTTTGAACACTGAAGCTTTCTTT. It encodes CASSLYDSLNTEAFF.

The chain recombines TRBV19 with TRBJ2-7, with unresolved D. V shed 8 bases and J shed 0 bases, with 11 bases lying between them. The CDR3 contains 13 residues. Germline loops: CDR1 LNHDA, CDR2 SQIVND (reference sequence). The CDR3, as DNA: TGTGCCAGTTCTACCGACTGCTCCTACGAGCAGTACGTC. This encodes CASSTDCSYEQYV.

The chain recombines TRBV19 with TRBJ2-1, with 11 bases aligning to TRBD2. CDR1 is LNHDA, CDR2 SQIVND, per germline (reference sequence). V lost 9 bases, J lost 2 bases, and 9 bases stayed unmatched. The CDR3 length is 16 residues. The CDR3 here is CASSTGSGGAYNEQFF. CDR3 nucleotides: TGTGCCAGCTCAACGGGTAGCGGGGGGGCCTACAATGAGCAGTTCTTC. The whole variable domain, filled in from reference TRBV19 and TRBJ2-1, reads DGGITQSPKYLFRKEGQNVTLSCEQNLNHDAMYWYRQDPGQGLRLIYYSQIVNDFQKGDIAEGYSVSREKKESFPLTVTSAQKNPTAFYLCASSTGSGGAYNEQFFGPGTRLTVL.

The chain recombines TRBV19 with TRBJ1-5; 9 nucleotides line up with TRBD1. Germline CDR1 reads LNHDA; CDR2 reads SQIVND (reference sequence). Trimming cost V 5 bases and J 1 base; bases outside gene matches: 9. This CDR3 contains 17 residues. The CDR3: CASSFGQGHRSNQPQHF. For the CDR3, the DNA is TGTGCCAGTAGTTTCGGACAGGGGCATAGAAGCAATCAGCCCCAGCATTTT.

This chain connects TRBV5-6 to TRBJ1-4; 7 bases are a match to TRBD1. The V gene end was trimmed by 4 bases and the J gene end by 0 bases; junction bases not matched to a gene: 15. The CDR3 is 19 amino acids. The germline V gene has CDR1 SGHDT and CDR2 YYEEEE. The CDR3 loop reads CASSPTGKNRRATNEKLFF. The CDR3 bases are TGTGCCAGCAGCCCGACAGGGAAAAATCGTCGGGCAACTAATGAAAAACTGTTTTTT.